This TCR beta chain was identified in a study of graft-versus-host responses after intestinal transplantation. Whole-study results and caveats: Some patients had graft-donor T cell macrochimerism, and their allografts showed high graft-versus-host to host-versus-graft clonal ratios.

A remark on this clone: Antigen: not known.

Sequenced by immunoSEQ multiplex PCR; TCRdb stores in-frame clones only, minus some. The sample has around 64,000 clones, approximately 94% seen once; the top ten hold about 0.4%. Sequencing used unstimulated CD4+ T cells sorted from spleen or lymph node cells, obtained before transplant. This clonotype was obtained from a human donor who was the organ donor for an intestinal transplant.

The CDR3 DNA reads TGTGCCAGCAGCTACCGAGGGTCCGGAAATTCACCCCTCCACTTT. Amino acid sequence: CASSYRGSGNSPLHF. This rearrangement joins TRBV11-2 to TRBJ1-6; no firm D call. Trimming removed 4 bases from V and 7 bases from J, with 14 bases in between. The CDR3 runs to 15 residues. The germline CDR1 and CDR2 sequences are SGHAT and FQNNGV. The full variable domain, completed using reference TRBV11-2 and TRBJ1-6, is EAGVAQSPRYKIIEKRQSVAFWCNPISGHATLYWYQQILGQGPKLLIQFQNNGVVDDSQLPKDRFSAERLKGVDSTLKIQPAKLEDSAVYLCASSYRGSGNSPLHFGNGTRLTVT.